This T cell receptor (beta chain) was identified in a study of regulatory T cells in long-lasting Graves disease. The authors built TCR beta libraries using iRepertoire HTBI primers and Arm-PCR of CDR3 regions. TCRdb reprocessed the multiplex PCR reads via MiXCR and lists one record per CDR3 protein. The sample holds about 460,000 distinct CDR3 sequences, 14% seen once. V was pared by 4 bases and J by 4 bases, with 14 bases between. This CDR3 has 14 residues. Germline lookup yields CDR1 SGHAT and CDR2 FQNNGV. At least ten counts were recorded for this clonotype. Time point of the sample: newly diagnosed GD, antithyroid drugs for less than 3 months. Preparation of the TCR library used RNA extracted from PBMCs. The sample also formed part of further work on T cells in Graves' hyperthyroidism and ophthalmopathy. As reported in that work: A set of HTBI primers served as the primers for a first-round RT-PCR of the TCR CDR3. In blood, most of the thyroid clonotypes expanded above 0.001 were also present.

The specimen comprised peripheral blood mononuclear cells (PBMCs), sampled at new diagnosis, from a patient treated with antithyroid drugs. This chain links TRBV11-2 with TRBJ2-7, with D possibly being TRBD2 (6 bases). The TCR sequence derives from a woman aged 45-65 years with Graves disease. The CDR3 here is CASSSWREKYEQYF. CDR3 coding DNA: TGTGCCAGCAGCTCTTGGAGGGAAAAGTACGAGCAGTACTTC.